A selection of T cell receptor beta chains follows, all from one sample in a study of shared clonotypes between healthy human individuals. The protocol was immunoSEQ multiplex PCR, while the TCRdb copy is restricted to in-frame clones and leaves out a portion. The sample shows about 1 million clones, more than 60% of them seen only once. Sample: memory CD4+ T cells sorted from blood. Receptors were obtained from a man aged 18 to 30 in good health. The CDR3 runs from the conserved cysteine through the conserved F or W. Fields, in order: J gene, clone size, V gene, D gene, CDR3 DNA, CDR3 protein. D genes are given only for firm matches. Rows give clone size only sometimes, using once, few, many, or a class for an expanded clone.

TRBJ1-6	.	TRBV4-1	TRBD1	TGCGCCAGCAGCAAGACAGGGAACTCCTATAATTCACCCCTCCACTTT	CASSKTGNSYNSPLHF
TRBJ2-3	.	TRBV7-2	.	TGTGCCAGCAGCTTAGATATGGGAGTTGATACGCAGTATTTT	CASSLDMGVDTQYF
TRBJ2-7	.	TRBV5-4	.	TGTGCCAGCAGCTTGGTACAGGATGAGGGCTACGAGCAGTACTTC	CASSLVQDEGYEQYF
TRBJ2-3	.	TRBV5-4	TRBD2	TGTGCCAGCAGCCTTCTAGCGGGGTCCACAGATACGCAGTATTTT	CASSLLAGSTDTQYF
TRBJ2-5	.	TRBV7-9	.	TGTGCCAGCAGCTTAGGGTATGGCGGAAAAGAGACCCAGTACTTC	CASSLGYGGKETQYF
TRBJ1-3	.	TRBV18	TRBD1	TGTGCCAGCTCACCCGGGACAGGTGATGCAGGAAACACCATATATTTT	CASSPGTGDAGNTIYF
TRBJ2-2	many	TRBV19	.	TGTGCCAGTATGAGACAGGGAGGATATCCCGGGGAGCTGTTTTTT	CASMRQGGYPGELFF
TRBJ2-1	.	TRBV21-1	.	TGTGCCAGCAGCTTGATTGTGCATGAGCAGTTCTTC	CASSLIVHEQFF
TRBJ1-6	.	TRBV5-1	TRBD1	TGCGCCAGCAGTACCGGGGACAGTCCTTCACCCCTCCACTTT	CASSTGDSPSPLHF
TRBJ1-6	.	TRBV13	.	TGTGCCAGCAGCAGGGCGGGACCCACGGTTTCACCCCTCCACTTT	CASSRAGPTVSPLHF
TRBJ1-3	once	TRBV7-9	.	TGTGCCAGCAGCTTCCCAGGAGACACCATATATTTT	CASSFPGDTIYF
TRBJ2-1	.	TRBV7-2	TRBD2	TGTGCCAGCAGCCCAACCTGGGATAGCGGGAGTCGGGGTGAGCAGTTCTTC	CASSPTWDSGSRGEQFF
TRBJ2-7	.	TRBV6-1	.	TGTGCCAGCGAACGGGACCCGGGGATGTACGAGCAGTACTTC	CASERDPGMYEQYF
TRBJ1-5	many	TRBV27	.	TGTGCCAGCAGTTTATCGGGTGCTTGGCAGCCCCAGCATTTT	CASSLSGAWQPQHF
TRBJ2-7	.	TRBV5-1	.	TGCGCCAGCAGCTTGGAGGCTAACATCTACGAGCAGTACTTC	CASSLEANIYEQYF
TRBJ1-3	.	TRBV30	.	TGTGCCTGGAGTGTACGGGGGATCTCTGGAAACACCATATATTTT	CAWSVRGISGNTIYF
TRBJ1-5	.	TRBV19	.	TGTGCCAGTACCCCCCAACCGGGTAGCAATCAGCCCCAGCATTTT	CASTPQPGSNQPQHF
TRBJ2-5	.	TRBV5-4	TRBD2	TGTGCCAGCAGCTCCTGGACTAGCGGAGAGACCCAGTACTTC	CASSSWTSGETQYF
TRBJ2-5	.	TRBV18	.	TGTGCCAGCTCACCAAAAACAGGGCAAGAGACCCAGTACTTC	CASSPKTGQETQYF
TRBJ1-4	many	TRBV6-4	TRBD1	TGTGCCAGCAGGTTAGCACAGGGGAACTTAACTAATGAAAAACTGTTTTTT	CASRLAQGNLTNEKLFF
TRBJ1-5	.	TRBV27	.	TGTGCCAGCAGTTTGGGTCCGGGCTTAGGAGTATGCAATCAGCCCCAGCATTTT	CASSLGPGLGVCNQPQHF
TRBJ1-1	.	TRBV7-9	TRBD1	TGTGCCAGCAGCTTAGCGCGGGGGACAGCACACTTTGAAGCTTTCTTT	CASSLARGTAHFEAFF
TRBJ1-4	.	TRBV7-2	TRBD1	TGTGCCAGCAGCACCCGACAGGGAAGGGAAAAACTGTTTTTT	CASSTRQGREKLFF
TRBJ1-5	.	TRBV27	.	TGTGCCAGCAGTCCCACTTATAGCAATCAGCCCCAGCATTTT	CASSPTYSNQPQHF
TRBJ2-3	.	TRBV6-6	.	TGTGCCAGCAGTTCCGCGCTGGACTACACAGATACGCAGTATTTT	CASSSALDYTDTQYF
TRBJ1-5	.	TRBV7-2	.	TGTGCCAGCAGCTTCGCGTTGGGTGCCCAGCATTTT	CASSFALGAQHF
TRBJ1-6	.	TRBV18	.	TGTGCCAGCTCACCCAACAACAGGGACGGAGCCTATAATTCACCCCTCCACTTT	CASSPNNRDGAYNSPLHF
TRBJ1-6	.	TRBV6-5	.	TGTGCCAGCAGTTACAAAAGGAGCTCCTATAATTCACCCCTCCACTTT	CASSYKRSSYNSPLHF
TRBJ2-5	.	TRBV4-3	.	TGCGCCAGCAGCCAAGGTGATTTAAAGACCCAGTACTTC	CASSQGDLKTQYF
TRBJ2-2	.	TRBV5-1	TRBD1	TGCGCCAGCAGCGAGGGACAGGGATCCGGGGAGCTGTTTTTT	CASSEGQGSGELFF
TRBJ2-3	.	TRBV30	.	TGTGCCTGGAGTGTAAAGGGTACAGATACGCAGTATTTT	CAWSVKGTDTQYF
TRBJ2-3	once	TRBV7-7	TRBD2	TGTGCTAGCAGCCCCGGCGGGGGGGCTACAGATACGCAGTATTTT	CASSPGGGATDTQYF
TRBJ2-3	.	TRBV30	TRBD2	TGTGCCTGGAGTGATGCTAGCGGGAGTTTGGATACGCAGTATTTT	CAWSDASGSLDTQYF
TRBJ2-7	.	TRBV29-1	TRBD1	TGCAGCGTTGTCAACGAACAGGGGGGCTACGAGCAGTACTTC	CSVVNEQGGYEQYF
TRBJ2-7	.	TRBV6-5	.	TGTGCCAGCAAGATTCCGGGACATCAATACGAGCAGTACTTC	CASKIPGHQYEQYF
TRBJ2-3	.	TRBV5-6	.	TGTGCCAGCAGCTTGGGGCAGATTAGCACAGATACGCAGTATTTT	CASSLGQISTDTQYF
TRBJ2-7	.	TRBV5-6	.	TGTGCCAGCAGCTTGGGGACGGGAGCCTCCTACGAGCAGTACTTC	CASSLGTGASYEQYF
TRBJ2-7	few	TRBV21-1	.	TGTGCCAGCAGCGAAGAAGGGACTAGCGGGATTCACGAGCAGTACTTC	CASSEEGTSGIHEQYF
TRBJ2-1	.	TRBV10-3	TRBD2	TGTGCCATTGCCGGGACTAGCGGGAGCTATGAGCAGTTCTTC	CAIAGTSGSYEQFF
TRBJ1-1	.	TRBV6-6	TRBD1	TGTGCCAGCAGCCTAACAGGGGGCAAGAACACTGAAGCTTTCTTT	CASSLTGGKNTEAFF
TRBJ1-1	.	TRBV6-5	.	TGTGCCAGCACCCCTCCTACACAGAGTGAAGCTTTCTTT	CASTPPTQSEAFF
TRBJ1-1	.	TRBV20-1	.	TGCAGTGCTAGAGAAAATCCTGAAGCTTTCTTT	CSARENPEAFF
TRBJ1-2	.	TRBV19	.	TGTGCCAGTAGTATAGGGGGGCAGCCCTATGGCTACACCTTC	CASSIGGQPYGYTF
TRBJ1-2	.	TRBV5-6	TRBD1	TGTGCCAGCAGCCCATCCCGGGACAGGGGGCCTTATGGCTACACCTTC	CASSPSRDRGPYGYTF
TRBJ1-6	.	TRBV10-3	TRBD1	TGTGCCATCAGTGAACAGGGGAAAGGCAATTCACCCCTCCACTTT	CAISEQGKGNSPLHF
TRBJ2-5	.	TRBV9	TRBD2	TGTGCCAGCAGCGTAGCTGGCGGGAGGTACCAAGAGACCCAGTACTTC	CASSVAGGRYQETQYF
TRBJ2-7	.	TRBV18	TRBD2	TGTGCCAGCTCACGCGAGGGAGGGTCCTACGAGCAGTACTTC	CASSREGGSYEQYF
TRBJ2-3	.	TRBV5-1	.	TGCGCCAGCAGCTTAATACCAGGGTCAGATACGCAGTATTTT	CASSLIPGSDTQYF
TRBJ2-7	.	TRBV7-8	TRBD2	TGTGCCAGCAGCTTAGCCCCGAGTGCGGGAGGGATCGGCAAGCAGTACTTC	CASSLAPSAGGIGKQYF
TRBJ2-3	once	TRBV14	.	TGTGCCAGCAGCCCACTACAGGGTAGCAACACAGATACGCAGTATTTT	CASSPLQGSNTDTQYF
TRBJ1-3	.	TRBV27	.	TGTGCCAGCAGTTTAGCGGGCGGTGGGAGAAACACCATATATTTT	CASSLAGGGRNTIYF
TRBJ1-3	.	TRBV7-8	.	TGTGCCAGCAGCCCGGGGGGCCCCATAGCCGGAAACACCATATATTTT	CASSPGGPIAGNTIYF
TRBJ2-3	once	TRBV9	.	TGTGCCAGCAGCGTAGCCGAGGCCGGGACAGATACGCAGTATTTT	CASSVAEAGTDTQYF
TRBJ2-7	once	TRBV29-1	.	TGCAGCGTTGCGTGGCAACAGGGCAACGAGCAGTACTTC	CSVAWQQGNEQYF
TRBJ2-1	.	TRBV9	.	TGTGCCAGCAGCCCGGAAAGCGGGTACAATGAGCAGTTCTTC	CASSPESGYNEQFF